This TCR beta chain came from a study of siplizumab effects on memory and regulatory T cells. Study-wide results and caveats: The naive T cell population seemed more diverse than memory cells and seemed a major contributor to the alloresponse. Proliferating Tregs taken from siplizumab cultures were not shown to have a confirmed suppressive function. The average Treg-derived proportion among mappable alloreactive CD4+ clones was around 65% with siplizumab versus roughly 30% in controls.

Some clones are missing from TCRdb's copy, which holds only in-frame ones; the method was immunoSEQ multiplex PCR. The data show about 98,000 clones, with 92% seen just once and 1.1% held by the top ten. The CDR3 runs 15 residues. Trimming stripped 10 bases from V and 0 bases from J, with 19 bases between. The V gene's germline CDR1 is SGHAT and CDR2 FQNNGV. In regard to this clone: As yet, its antigen is unknown.

Sample: CD4+ T cells sorted from blood. This receptor was identified in a human donor in good health. This chain links TRBV11-2 with TRBJ2-7; perhaps TRBD1 as D (6 bases). CDR3 bases: TGTGCCACCTCGCGATGGGACACAAACTCCTACGAGCAGTACTTC. This sequence encodes CATSRWDTNSYEQYF. The full variable domain, its missing parts supplied by reference TRBV11-2 and TRBJ2-7, is EAGVAQSPRYKIIEKRQSVAFWCNPISGHATLYWYQQILGQGPKLLIQFQNNGVVDDSQLPKDRFSAERLKGVDSTLKIQPAKLEDSAVYLCATSRWDTNSYEQYFGPGTRLTVT.